The 31 T cell receptor beta chains reported below all come from one sample, sequenced in a study of blood T cell repertoires in COVID-19. Assay: immunoSEQ multiplex PCR; the TCRdb copy retains only in-frame clones and omits some. Of approximately 85,000 clones in the sample, roughly 89% were seen once. Specimen: peripheral blood. The receptor set was obtained from a man between 45 and 60 years old with acute or convalescent COVID-19.

The genes are TRBV5-4 and TRBJ1-4, with D uncertain. The germline V gene has CDR1 SGHNT and CDR2 YYREEE (reference sequence). CDR3 length: 15 amino acids. V was shortened by 0 bases and J by 5 bases, with 11 bases between the two germline ends. DNA for the CDR3: TGTGCCAGCAGCTTGGCCGGGTCTCGAAATGAAAAACTGTTTTTT. Encoded protein: CASSLAGSRNEKLFF.

The CDR3 reads CASRVPRQGIFSPLHF. For the CDR3, the DNA is TGTGCCAGCCGTGTCCCCCGACAGGGGATCTTCTCACCCCTCCACTTT. The chain combines TRBV6-4 with TRBJ1-6; 8 bases line up with TRBD1. Per germline, CDR1 MRHNA and CDR2 SNTAGT. Germline trimming cut 8 bases from V and 10 bases from J; bases unmatched to any gene: 16. This CDR3 has 16 amino acids.

For the CDR3, the DNA is TGCAGCGTTGAAGGGCCGGCGGCAGGGGGCTCCGGGGAGCTGTTTTTT. This codes for CSVEGPAAGGSGELFF. The chain carries TRBV29-1 and TRBJ2-2; TRBD1 aligns across 8 bases. The germline CDR1 and CDR2 sequences are SQVTM and ANQGSEA. The length of the CDR3 is 16 residues. V shed 1 base and J 6 bases; nucleotides not matched to a gene: 10.

This chain joins TRBV20-1 and TRBJ1-2, with unresolved D. The CDR3 runs 11 residues. The V end was cut by 5 bases, the J end by 5 bases, with 9 bases between. Germline assignment: CDR1 DFQATT and CDR2 SNEGSKA (reference sequence). DNA for the CDR3: TGCAGTGCTCCCGGCGGATATGGCTACACCTTC. It codes for CSAPGGYGYTF.

V is TRBV11-2 and J is TRBJ2-1; TRBD2 matches 8 bases. Germline CDR1 is SGHAT and CDR2 is FQNNGV. This CDR3 contains 13 residues. V was pared by 5 bases and J by 6 bases, with 3 bases of the junction left unmatched. The CDR3 is CASSSTSGNEQFF. CDR3 coding DNA: TGTGCCAGCAGCAGCACTAGCGGCAATGAGCAGTTCTTC.

CDR3 sequence reads: CASSMSRRDYGYTF. As DNA, the CDR3 is TGTGCCAGCAGCATGTCCCGGAGGGACTATGGCTACACCTTC. The chain combines TRBV7-8 with TRBJ1-2; D gene uncertain. Germline CDR1 is SGHVS and CDR2 is FQNEAQ. There are 14 residues in the CDR3. V lost 5 bases and J lost 3, with 13 bases in between.

This chain uses TRBV12-3 or TRBV12-4 with TRBJ2-4; a weak D match, TRBD2 (5 bases). The V end was cut by 7 bases, the J end by 9 bases, with 16 bases between. The CDR3 loop spans 13 amino acids. CDR3 region: CASTLEGESIQYF. The CDR3 coding sequence is TGTGCCAGCACCCTAGAGGGTGAGAGCATTCAGTACTTC.

The chain couples TRBV2 to TRBJ1-6; a weak D match, TRBD1 (5 bases). CDR3 length equals 15 residues. CDR1 and CDR2 (germline): SNHLY, FYNNEI. The V and J ends lost 6 bases and 7 bases respectively, with 16 bases between them. The CDR3 loop reads CASSPRDGGNSPLHF. CDR3 in DNA: TGTGCCAGCAGCCCACGGGATGGGGGGAATTCACCCCTCCACTTT.

The V call is TRBV27, the J call TRBJ2-1; tentative D call: TRBD1 (6 bases). This CDR3 comprises 15 residues. The germline gives CDR1 MNHEY, CDR2 SMNVEV (reference sequence). V lost 7 bases to trimming and J lost 4 bases, with 17 bases between them. The CDR3 reads CASTRDTGAYNEQFF. The CDR3 nucleotides read TGTGCCAGCACCCGGGACACAGGAGCTTACAATGAGCAGTTCTTC.

The chain carries TRBV29-1 and TRBJ2-7; 9 positions agree with TRBD1. CDR1 is SQVTM, CDR2 ANQGSEA, per germline. CDR3 size: 14 residues. Trimming cost V 4 bases and J 2 bases; bases outside gene matches: 6. The CDR3 nucleotides read TGCAGCGTTGTCTGGGACAGGGCTACCTACGAGCAGTACGTC. Translation gives CSVVWDRATYEQYV.

The chain combines TRBV27 with TRBJ2-1; TRBD2 agrees at 7 bases. The trim removed 4 bases at V and 3 bases at J, leaving 6 bases unmatched. The CDR3 has 15 residues. The germline V gene encodes CDR1 MNHEY and CDR2 SMNVEV (reference sequence). The CDR3 region has the DNA TGTGCCAGCAGTTCGCCTAGCGGAGGCTACAATGAGCAGTTCTTC. It codes for CASSSPSGGYNEQFF.

This chain uses TRBV2 with TRBJ1-4; 7 positions agree with TRBD1. CDR1 and CDR2 (germline): SNHLY, FYNNEI. Losses at the gene ends were 4 bases for V and 3 bases for J; bases not matched to a gene: 2. The CDR3 totals 14 residues. CDR3 nucleotide sequence: TGTGCCAGCAGTGCAGGGGGTGCTAATGAAAAACTGTTTTTT. Its protein product is CASSAGGANEKLFF.

V is TRBV30 and J is TRBJ1-2, with D possibly matching TRBD1 (5 bases). CDR3 length equals 13 residues. The V end was cut by 1 base, the J end by 2 bases, with 8 bases between. Germline assignment: CDR1 GTSNPN and CDR2 SVGIG (reference sequence). The CDR3 loop is CAWSEGANYGYTF. DNA of the CDR3: TGTGCCTGGAGTGAAGGGGCGAACTATGGCTACACCTTC.

The chain links TRBV7-9 to TRBJ2-7, with a tentative D call TRBD2 (6 bases). The germline CDR1 and CDR2 sequences are SEHNR and FQNEAQ (reference sequence). The CDR3 is made up of 12 amino acids. Trimming took 5 bases from V and 4 from J, leaving 9 bases between them. The chain's CDR3 is CASSHGTYEQYF. The CDR3 DNA sequence: TGTGCCAGCAGCCACGGGACTTACGAGCAGTACTTC.

V gene TRBV5-1 combines with J gene TRBJ1-5, with D hard to call. Germline CDR1 reads SGHRS; CDR2 reads YFSETQ. The CDR3 consists of 14 residues. V was trimmed by 2 bases and J by 4 bases, leaving 10 bases between them. CDR3 residues: CASSFDAGNQPQHF. Here the CDR3 DNA reads TGCGCCAGCAGCTTCGATGCGGGGAATCAGCCCCAGCATTTT.

This clone was seen once. The CDR3 reads CASSLTGVNTEAFF. CDR3 nucleotides: TGTGCCAGCAGCTTGACAGGGGTGAACACTGAAGCTTTCTTT. The genes are TRBV7-9 and TRBJ1-1; 8 bases map to TRBD1. The CDR3 loop spans 14 amino acids. V was pared by 3 bases and J by 0 bases, with 0 bases of the junction left unmatched. The germline gives CDR1 SEHNR, CDR2 FQNEAQ (reference sequence).

V and J are TRBV11-2 and TRBJ2-5; 12 nucleotides align to TRBD2. CDR3 length: 16 amino acids. Per germline, CDR1 SGHAT and CDR2 FQNNGV. The trim removed 5 bases at V and 1 base at J, leaving 5 bases unmatched. The chain's CDR3 is CASSPGLAGIQETQYF. The CDR3, as DNA: TGTGCCAGCAGCCCAGGACTAGCGGGAATCCAAGAGACCCAGTACTTC.

This sequence joins TRBV3-1 (or the pseudogene TRBV3-2) and TRBJ1-1, with D unclear. The CDR3 runs 14 residues. Germline lookup yields CDR1 LGHDT and CDR2 YNNKEL (reference sequence). With 4 bases removed from V and 1 base from J, the gap between germline ends came to 10 bases. This chain's CDR3 is CASSPREKNTEAFF. The DNA for the CDR3 is TGTGCCAGCAGCCCCCGGGAGAAGAACACTGAAGCTTTCTTT.

This clone has only one observation. The V call is TRBV4-1, the J call TRBJ2-5; unclear D gene. The CDR3 sequence is 17 residues long. CDR1 is MGHRA and CDR2 is YSYEKL in the germline V gene. Trimming took 0 bases from V and 5 from J, leaving 19 bases between them. The CDR3 sequence: CASSQDRSFWAYETQYF. CDR3 DNA sequence: TGCGCCAGCAGCCAAGATCGCAGTTTCTGGGCCTACGAGACCCAGTACTTC.

The V call is TRBV4-3, the J call TRBJ1-3, with 10 bases fitting TRBD1. The CDR3 totals 18 residues. Germline trimming cut 2 bases from V and 4 bases from J; bases unmatched to any gene: 11. Germline V gene data show CDR1 as LGHNA and CDR2 as YSLEER. The CDR3 loop reads CASSQMADRGAIGNTIYF. The CDR3 DNA reads as TGCGCCAGCAGCCAAATGGCGGACAGGGGGGCAATCGGAAACACCATATATTTT.

The J gene is TRBJ1-2, the V gene TRBV3-1 (or the pseudogene TRBV3-2), with 9 bases identical to TRBD1. Germline V gene data show CDR1 as LGHDT and CDR2 as YNNKEL (reference sequence). V lost 3 bases, J lost 5 bases, and 10 bases stayed unmatched. The CDR3 has 16 residues. The CDR3 DNA reads as TGTGCCAGCAGCCACCCCCGGGACAGGGCTTTTTATGGCTACACCTTC. The encoded protein is CASSHPRDRAFYGYTF.

V usage is TRBV2 and J usage is TRBJ1-5; D might be TRBD1 (5 bases). Germline V gene sequence: CDR1 SNHLY, CDR2 FYNNEI. The CDR3 contains 14 residues. V shed 3 bases and J shed 7 bases, with 13 bases lying between them. The CDR3 nucleotides read TGTGCCAGCAGTGAGGCGACTGGGGCCCAGCCCCAGCATTTT. This encodes CASSEATGAQPQHF.

The chain combines TRBV7-9 with TRBJ2-1; no firm D call. V lost 0 bases and J lost 12, with 12 bases in between. CDR1 and CDR2 from the germline V gene are SEHNR and FQNEAQ (reference sequence). There are 13 residues in the CDR3. The CDR3 DNA reads TGTGCCAGCAGCTTAGCTTACTCCGTGTCGCAGTTCTTC. It specifies CASSLAYSVSQFF.

This clone showed up just once. The V call is TRBV7-9, the J call TRBJ1-1; TRBD1 might be the D (6 bases). V lost 1 base and J lost 6, with 9 bases in between. This CDR3 comprises 13 residues. The germline gives CDR1 SEHNR, CDR2 FQNEAQ (reference sequence). CDR3 nucleotides: TGTGCCAGCAGCTTAGTGGGGGCAGCTGAAGCTTTCTTT. The encoded protein is CASSLVGAAEAFF.

In its sample, this clone was seen a few times. The genes are TRBV10-3 and TRBJ1-4; D remains unclear. This CDR3 has 12 residues. With 3 bases removed from V and 8 bases from J, the gap between germline ends came to 7 bases. The germline V gene has CDR1 ENHRY and CDR2 SYGVKD. The CDR3 nucleotides read TGTGCCATCAGTGATTCGGGGGAAAAACTGTTTTTT. Translation: CAISDSGEKLFF.

V is TRBV28 and J is TRBJ1-5; a weak D match, TRBD1 (6 bases). Trimming took off 8 bases at V and 2 bases at J, with 7 bases between the two ends. This CDR3 contains 12 residues. The V gene's germline CDR1 is MDHEN and CDR2 SYDVKM. The CDR3: CASGGGNQPQHF. The CDR3 coding sequence is TGTGCCAGCGGGGGCGGCAATCAGCCCCAGCATTTT.

The chain employs TRBV2 and TRBJ1-5, with TRBD1 matching 7 bases. J lost 5 bases, V lost 6 bases, and 7 bases had no gene match. The germline gives CDR1 SNHLY, CDR2 FYNNEI. The CDR3 runs to 14 residues. CDR3 bases: TGTGCCAGCAGAGTACAGGGGATAGATCAGCCCCAGCATTTT. Translation: CASRVQGIDQPQHF.

The rearrangement links TRBV7-2 to TRBJ2-2; a weak D match, TRBD1 (6 bases). The CDR3 consists of 13 residues. V lost 1 base and J lost 8, with 8 bases in between. Germline values: CDR1 SGHTA, CDR2 FQGNSA. CDR3 amino acids: CASSLGGRGELFF. CDR3 coding DNA: TGTGCCAGCAGCTTAGGGGGGCGAGGGGAGCTGTTTTTT. Full variable domain (remainder filled in from reference TRBV7-2 and TRBJ2-2): GAGVSQSPSNKVTEKGKDVELRCDPISGHTALYWYRQSLGQGLEFLIYFQGNSAPDKSGLPSDRFSAERTGGSVSTLTIQRTQQEDSAVYLCASSLGGRGELFFGEGSRLTVL.

This clone was seen more than once but under ten times. The rearrangement uses TRBV24-1 and TRBJ2-2; tentatively, D is TRBD2 (6 bases). In germline, CDR1 is KGHDR, CDR2 SFDVKD. The V gene lost 10 bases and the J gene lost 0 bases, with 17 bases spanning the gap. The CDR3 covers 16 residues. DNA of the CDR3: TGTGCCACTAGAGGAGGGGACTTGGCGAACACCGGGGAGCTGTTTTTT. Residues: CATRGGDLANTGELFF.

This clone showed up just once. This rearrangement joins TRBV5-4 to TRBJ2-1; 8 nucleotides line up with TRBD1. The CDR3 length is 17 residues. V trimming: 4 bases; J trimming: 4 bases; junction bases outside the gene matches: 13. Germline V gene lookup returns CDR1 SGHNT and CDR2 YYREEE (reference sequence). The CDR3: CASSPSPGTGDYNEQFF. Written as DNA, the CDR3 is TGTGCCAGCAGCCCCTCCCCCGGGACAGGAGATTACAATGAGCAGTTCTTC.

The gene calls are TRBV19 and TRBJ1-3; the match to TRBD1 covers 7 bases. V lost 9 bases, J lost 1 base, and 12 bases stayed unmatched. The CDR3 contains 16 residues. Germline V gene lookup returns CDR1 LNHDA and CDR2 SQIVND (reference sequence). The CDR3 DNA reads TGTGCCAGCTCCCCGGACAGGCCGGGATCTGGAAACACCATATATTTT. Encoded protein: CASSPDRPGSGNTIYF.